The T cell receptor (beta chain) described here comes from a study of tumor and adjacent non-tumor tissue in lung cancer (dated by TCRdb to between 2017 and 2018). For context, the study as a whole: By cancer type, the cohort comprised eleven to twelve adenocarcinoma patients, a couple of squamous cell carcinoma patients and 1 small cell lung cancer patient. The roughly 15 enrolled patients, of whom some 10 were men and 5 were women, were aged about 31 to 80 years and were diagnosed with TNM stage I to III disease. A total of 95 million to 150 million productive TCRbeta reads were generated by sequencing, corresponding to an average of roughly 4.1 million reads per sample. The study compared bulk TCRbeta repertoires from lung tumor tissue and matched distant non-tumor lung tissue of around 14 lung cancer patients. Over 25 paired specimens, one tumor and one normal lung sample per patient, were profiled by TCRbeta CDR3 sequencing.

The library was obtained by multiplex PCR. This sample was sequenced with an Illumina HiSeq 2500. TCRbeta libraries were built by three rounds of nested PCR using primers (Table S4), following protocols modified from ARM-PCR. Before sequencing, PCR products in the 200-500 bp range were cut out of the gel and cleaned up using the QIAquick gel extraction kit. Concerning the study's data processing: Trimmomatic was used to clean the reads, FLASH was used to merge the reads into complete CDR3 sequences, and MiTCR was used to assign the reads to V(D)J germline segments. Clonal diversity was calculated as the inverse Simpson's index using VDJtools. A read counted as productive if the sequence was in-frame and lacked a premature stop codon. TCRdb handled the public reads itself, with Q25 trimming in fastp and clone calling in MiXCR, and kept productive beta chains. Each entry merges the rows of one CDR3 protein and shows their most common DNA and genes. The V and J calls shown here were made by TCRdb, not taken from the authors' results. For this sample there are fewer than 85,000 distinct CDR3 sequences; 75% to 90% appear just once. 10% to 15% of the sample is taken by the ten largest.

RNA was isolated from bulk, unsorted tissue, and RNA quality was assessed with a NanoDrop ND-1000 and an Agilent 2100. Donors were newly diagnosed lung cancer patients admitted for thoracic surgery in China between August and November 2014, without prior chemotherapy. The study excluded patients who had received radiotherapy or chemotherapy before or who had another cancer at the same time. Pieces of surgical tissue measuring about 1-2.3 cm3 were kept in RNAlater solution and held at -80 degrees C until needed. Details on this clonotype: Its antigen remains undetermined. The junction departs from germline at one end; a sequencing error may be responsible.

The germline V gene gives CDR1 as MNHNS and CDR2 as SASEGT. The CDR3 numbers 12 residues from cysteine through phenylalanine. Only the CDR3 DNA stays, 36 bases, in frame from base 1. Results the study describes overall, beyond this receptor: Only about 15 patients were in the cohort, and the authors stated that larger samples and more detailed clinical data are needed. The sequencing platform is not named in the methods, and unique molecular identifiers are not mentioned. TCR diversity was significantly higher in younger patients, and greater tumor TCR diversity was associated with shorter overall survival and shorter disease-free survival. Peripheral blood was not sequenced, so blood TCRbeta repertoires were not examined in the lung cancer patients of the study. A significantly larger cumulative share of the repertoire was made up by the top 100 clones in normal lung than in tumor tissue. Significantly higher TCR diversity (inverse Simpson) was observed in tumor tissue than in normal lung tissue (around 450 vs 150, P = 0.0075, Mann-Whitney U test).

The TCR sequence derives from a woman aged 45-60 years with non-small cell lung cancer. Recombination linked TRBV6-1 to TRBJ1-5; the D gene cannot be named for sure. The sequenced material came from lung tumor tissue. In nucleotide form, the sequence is TGTACCAGCAGTAATAGCAATCAGGCCCAGCATTTT. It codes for CTSSNSNQAQHF.